The 21 T cell receptor beta chains below come from one sample, sequenced in a study of molecular identifiers for immune sequencing clone quantification. Each CDR3 protein is one row after TCRdb ran MiXCR on the PCR reads. The data show nearly 650,000 distinct CDR3 sequences, 25% seen once. The sequencing sample was made of naive CD8+ T cells from blood, with Jurkat cell RNA spiked in. Stated subset: FACS-sorted CD8+CD4-CCR7+CD45RA+ naive T cells. These receptors originate from a human donor in good health. Some libraries in this study had Jurkat cell RNA spiked in.

This chain's CDR3 is CANNYSEEKLFF. CDR3 bases: TGTGCCAACAATTACTCGGAGGAAAAACTGTTTTTT. The chain combines TRBV6-2 or TRBV6-3 with TRBJ1-4; no clear D gene. Trimming cost V 10 bases and J 8 bases, with 14 bases left between them. Germline assignment: CDR1 MNHEY and CDR2 SVGEGT. The CDR3 totals 12 residues.

A few counts support this clonotype. The chain couples TRBV19 to TRBJ1-4, with D maybe TRBD1 (5 bases). V dropped 7 bases and J dropped 12 bases, with 9 bases sitting between them. The CDR3 has 10 residues. CDR1 and CDR2 from the germline V gene are LNHDA and SQIVND (reference sequence). The CDR3 DNA follows: TGTGCCAGTATGGGGGAGGAACTGTTTTTT. Its protein is CASMGEELFF.

The rearrangement links TRBV20-1 to TRBJ1-2; tentatively, D is TRBD1 (5 bases). The CDR3 contains 15 residues. Deletions cut 0 bases from V and 3 bases from J, with 14 bases between. Germline lookup yields CDR1 DFQATT and CDR2 SNEGSKA (reference sequence). CDR3 in DNA: TGCAGTGCTAGAGAGCGTAGGGGATTGGACTATGGCTACACCTTC. Amino acid sequence: CSARERRGLDYGYTF.

This clonotype was counted at least ten times. The J gene is TRBJ1-2, the V gene TRBV29-1; no definite D call. The CDR3 covers 11 residues. The germline V gene has CDR1 SQVTM and CDR2 ANQGSEA. V was shortened by 7 bases and J by 5 bases, with 11 bases between the two germline ends. CDR3 sequence reads: CSGADYYGYTF. CDR3 sequence (DNA): TGCAGCGGCGCTGACTATTATGGCTACACCTTC.

This clonotype has a handful of counts. V usage is TRBV20-1 and J usage is TRBJ2-1, with 7 bases lining up with TRBD2. V shed 1 base and J 9 bases; nucleotides not matched to a gene: 6. Germline V CDR1 and CDR2: DFQATT, SNEGSKA (reference sequence). This CDR3 region has 13 residues. For the CDR3, the DNA is TGCAGTGCTAGAGCTGGACTAGTGTTTGAGCAGTTCTTC. Amino acids: CSARAGLVFEQFF.

The CDR3: CSARGGPETQYF. In DNA, the CDR3 is TGCAGTGCTAGAGGGGGACCGGAGACCCAGTACTTC. The J gene is TRBJ2-5, the V gene TRBV20-1, with D perhaps matching TRBD1 or TRBD2 (5 bases each). Per germline, CDR1 DFQATT and CDR2 SNEGSKA (reference sequence). The CDR3 is made up of 12 amino acids. The V end lost 1 base, the J end lost 5 bases, and 8 bases lay between the germline ends.

This clonotype was seen ten or more times. The chain uses TRBV7-9 and TRBJ1-1, with a weak D call TRBD1 (6 bases). The CDR3 spans 13 residues. Looked up from germline, CDR1 is SEHNR and CDR2 is FQNEAQ (reference sequence). Trimming cost V 6 bases and J 3 bases, with 11 bases left between them. CDR3 DNA sequence: TGTGCCAGCAGAATGGACAGCTACACTGAAGCTTTCTTT. This translates into CASRMDSYTEAFF.

This clonotype was seen many times. The chain is built from TRBV27 and TRBJ1-6, with a possible D match to TRBD1 (5 bases). Trimming cost V 3 bases and J 2 bases, with 8 bases left between them. Germline V gives CDR1 MNHEY, CDR2 SMNVEV (reference sequence). The CDR3 contains 15 residues. DNA of the CDR3: TGTGCCAGCAGTTTGTTGGACACCTATAATTCACCCCTCCACTTT. Its protein product is CASSLLDTYNSPLHF.

This clonotype occurred many times. J is TRBJ2-3 and V is TRBV28; D uncertain. Germline CDR1 is MDHEN and CDR2 is SYDVKM. This CDR3 is 13 amino acids long. Between the trimmed V and J ends, which lost 2 bases and 4 bases, there was a span of 7 bases. In DNA form, the CDR3 reads TGTGCCAGCAGTTTAGGAGTCGCAGATACGCAGTATTTT. This gives the protein CASSLGVADTQYF.

This clonotype was observed a few times. This chain connects TRBV3-1 to TRBJ2-7, with TRBD2 matching 8 bases. CDR3 length: 15 amino acids. The germline CDR1 and CDR2 sequences are LGHDT and YNNKEL (reference sequence). With V trimmed by 2 bases and J by 2 bases, 5 bases remained unmatched. CDR3 bases: TGTGCCAGCAGCCAACTAGCGGGCCGACCCTACGAGCAGTACTTC. Translating gives CASSQLAGRPYEQYF.

The chain uses TRBV14 and TRBJ2-2, with D hard to call. V was trimmed by 3 bases and J by 0 bases, leaving 14 bases between them. CDR1 is SGHDN and CDR2 is FVKESK in the germline V gene. The CDR3 length is 17 residues. The CDR3 sequence is CASSHTYTGANTGELFF. CDR3 coding DNA: TGTGCCAGCAGCCACACCTACACCGGAGCGAACACCGGGGAGCTGTTTTTT.

This clonotype was recorded many times. The J gene is TRBJ2-3, the V gene TRBV20-1; D call uncertain. This CDR3 region has 15 residues. Trimming removed 6 bases at V and 2 bases at J, with 18 bases between. CDR1 is DFQATT and CDR2 is SNEGSKA in the germline V gene (reference sequence). CDR3: CSAPDLNLDTDTQYF. DNA of the CDR3: TGCAGTGCCCCCGACCTAAACCTCGACACAGATACGCAGTATTTT.

On this clonotype itself: A read error may be the cause here, since a much bigger clone is one base away. The rearrangement joins TRBV28 to TRBJ1-5, with D perhaps matching TRBD1 (5 bases). Germline lookup yields CDR1 MDHEN and CDR2 SYDVKM. This CDR3 spans 14 amino acids. The CDR3 reads CASRDKSYNQPHHF. The CDR3 bases are TGTGCCAGCAGGGACAAGTCCTACAATCAGCCCCATCATTTT.

Ten or more counts support this clonotype. The chain uses TRBV7-9 and TRBJ2-3, with D possibly TRBD2 on 5 matching bases. CDR3 length: 16 amino acids. V lost 6 bases, J lost 0 bases, and 16 bases lay in between. In germline, CDR1 is SEHNR, CDR2 FQNEAQ (reference sequence). The CDR3 loop is CASRRTSLPSTDTQYF. CDR3 bases: TGTGCCAGCAGACGTACTAGTTTACCAAGCACAGATACGCAGTATTTT.

This clonotype was detected ten times or more. The chain couples TRBV5-4 to TRBJ2-1, with 10 positions matching TRBD2. V lost 6 bases, J lost 8 bases, and 11 bases stayed unmatched. This CDR3 spans 15 amino acids. Germline V CDR1 and CDR2: SGHNT, YYREEE (reference sequence). The CDR3 DNA is TGTGCCAGCAACCCTAGCGGGAGCGCTTTGGATGAGCAGTTCTTC. Translation: CASNPSGSALDEQFF. The full variable domain, its missing parts supplied by reference TRBV5-4 and TRBJ2-1, is ETGVTQSPTHLIKTRGQQVTLRCSSQSGHNTVSWYQQALGQGPQFIFQYYREEENGRGNFPPRFSGLQFPNYSSELNVNALELDDSALYLCASNPSGSALDEQFFGPGTRLTVL.

This clonotype has ten or more counts. V usage is TRBV5-6 and J usage is TRBJ1-5; no clear D. Germline CDR1 and CDR2: SGHDT and YYEEEE. Trimming took off 2 bases at V and 5 bases at J, with 11 bases between the two ends. This CDR3 is built from 14 residues. For the CDR3, the DNA is TGTGCCAGCAGCTTTAAGAGCAGAGATCAGCCCCAGCATTTT. Its translation is CASSFKSRDQPQHF.

There are a few counts of this clonotype. This chain uses TRBV27 with TRBJ1-5; D is undetermined. This CDR3 is 14 amino acids long. Trimming pared 2 bases from V and 3 bases from J, leaving 8 bases between. Germline V CDR1 and CDR2: MNHEY, SMNVEV (reference sequence). The CDR3 loop reads CASSLAGFNQPQHF. The CDR3 coding sequence is TGTGCCAGCAGTTTAGCTGGGTTCAATCAGCCCCAGCATTTT.

V usage is TRBV4-1 and J usage is TRBJ2-1; 10 positions match TRBD2. Trimming cost V 7 bases and J 1 base; bases outside gene matches: 10. Germline CDR1 reads MGHRA; CDR2 reads YSYEKL. There are 17 residues in the CDR3. The CDR3 DNA follows: TGCGCCAGCAACCTGATGAGCGGGAGGGGGTCCTACAATGAGCAGTTCTTC. It is translated as CASNLMSGRGSYNEQFF.

This clonotype was observed a handful of times. V and J are TRBV7-9 and TRBJ1-5; D gene ambiguous. V was cut by 5 bases and J by 9 bases, with 11 bases left in between. The V gene's germline CDR1 is SEHNR and CDR2 FQNEAQ (reference sequence). The CDR3 extends over 12 amino acids. CDR3 DNA sequence: TGTGCCAGCAGCCAGTTCGCGGGGCCCCAGCATTTT. Its translation is CASSQFAGPQHF.

This clonotype was counted only a few times. The genes are TRBV6-5 and TRBJ2-2; the match to TRBD1 covers 10 bases. This CDR3 spans 19 amino acids. V shed 0 bases and J 3 bases; nucleotides not matched to a gene: 10. Germline values: CDR1 MNHEY, CDR2 SVGAGI. The CDR3 reads CASSYSSVTGGADTGELFF. The CDR3 DNA reads TGTGCCAGCAGTTACTCTTCCGTGACAGGGGGCGCGGACACCGGGGAGCTGTTTTTT.

This clonotype was found a few times. The J gene is TRBJ2-1, the V gene TRBV14; 15 nucleotides align to TRBD2. The J segment lost 5 bases and the V segment lost 0 bases, leaving 8 bases of the junction unmatched. The CDR3 length is 19 residues. Germline CDR1 reads SGHDN; CDR2 reads FVKESK. The CDR3 sequence: CASSQEGLAGGPPHNEQFF. CDR3 DNA: TGTGCCAGCAGCCAAGAGGGACTAGCGGGAGGCCCACCCCACAATGAGCAGTTCTTC.